The clone carrying this TCR beta chain was recorded a few times. Its specificity is not known. This may be a read error: a much more frequent sequence differs by one nucleotide. The sample belongs to a study of tumor-infiltrating lymphocytes in primary liver carcinoma. Overall study: The patients presented with primary liver carcinoma, which was managed through surgical resection. Men as well as women, aged 30 to 69 years, made up the patients.

General observations from the study: Top-250-clone fractions were significantly higher in tumors than in blood (p = 0.039).

Germline DNA was also extracted, with blood RNA taken from unsorted whole blood. With chronic HBV infection, the patients were also treatment-naive. A primer matching the constant region was used to make TCR beta cDNA from approximately 0.45 ug of total RNA. The TCR beta library was amplified through three nested multiplex PCR rounds in a modified ARM-PCR procedure. One entry per CDR3 protein, called by TCRdb with MiXCR from the multiplex PCR reads. The sample includes about 200,000 distinct CDR3 sequences, about 61% of them seen just once. This receptor was taken from a woman aged 60-75 years with primary liver carcinoma and hepatitis B virus infection. The source material was peripheral blood.

This CDR3 is CASSLEGGFNEQFF. The DNA for the CDR3 is TGTGCCAGCAGCTTAGAAGGGGGGTTCAATGAGCAGTTCTTC. The chain combines TRBV7-9 with TRBJ2-1, with D possibly being TRBD1 or TRBD2 (6 bases each). The CDR3 runs to 14 residues. V lost 1 base and J 6 bases, leaving 10 bases between the germline ends. The germline gives CDR1 SEHNR, CDR2 FQNEAQ (reference sequence).